This TCR beta chain was recovered during a study of radiation and T cells in renal cell carcinoma. Time point of the sample: blood 4 weeks post-SBRT, at nephrectomy. Treatment defined: 15 Gy SBRT to primary tumor, nephrectomy 4 weeks later. Between the trimmed V and J ends, which lost 0 bases and 8 bases, there was a span of 16 bases. Looked up from germline, CDR1 is LGHNA and CDR2 is YNFKEQ. This CDR3 contains 16 residues. Produced via immunoSEQ multiplex PCR; TCRdb's table is partial and in-frame only. This table has around 100,000 clones, 84% appearing once. The chain recombines TRBV4-2 with TRBJ1-4; TRBD1 might be the D (6 bases). The sample here was blood, taken from a patient whose treatment included radiotherapy and nephrectomy. The clonotype comes from a man aged 60 to 75 with renal cell carcinoma. CDR3 nucleotide sequence: TGTGCCAGCAGCCAAGACCCCGGCCACAGGGTCGAAAAACTGTTTTTT. Protein sequence: CASSQDPGHRVEKLFF.